The 24 T cell receptor beta chains in this list originate from one sample, sequenced in a study of tumor-infiltrating lymphocytes in localized non-small cell lung cancer. The assay was immunoSEQ multiplex PCR, and TCRdb's table has in-frame clones only and misses some. This sample has about 16,000 clones; around 72% occur once, and the top ten carry 9.4%. The sequenced sample consisted of lung tumor tissue. The source is a human donor with non-small cell lung cancer.

This rearrangement joins TRBV30 to TRBJ2-7; weak D call: TRBD2 (6 bases). The CDR3 loop spans 12 amino acids. Trimming left V 3 bases short and J 3 bases short, with 9 bases between. Germline V gene sequence: CDR1 GTSNPN, CDR2 SVGIG (reference sequence). CDR3 in DNA: TGTGCCTGGAGCCCGGGGGTCTACGAGCAGTACTTC. This gives the protein CAWSPGVYEQYF.

Only a few counts were recorded for this clone. The chain joins TRBV18 to TRBJ1-1; D is uncertain. The V end lost 3 bases, the J end lost 0 bases, and 11 bases lay between the germline ends. Germline assignment: CDR1 KGHSH and CDR2 LQKENI. The CDR3 is made up of 15 amino acids. The CDR3 loop is CASSPVQTMNTEAFF. CDR3 nucleotide sequence: TGTGCCAGCTCACCGGTCCAGACCATGAACACTGAAGCTTTCTTT.

The V and J genes are TRBV7-2 and TRBJ2-7, with D uncertain. This CDR3 comprises 13 residues. The V gene lost 0 bases and the J gene lost 6 bases, with 9 bases spanning the gap. Germline V gene data show CDR1 as SGHTA and CDR2 as FQGNSA. CDR3 sequence (DNA): TGTGCCAGCAGCTTAGCGGCACATCTCGAGCAGTACTTC. Its translation is CASSLAAHLEQYF.

This chain uses TRBV19 with TRBJ1-5, with 11 positions matching TRBD1. V lost 7 bases and J lost 1; bases outside the gene matches: 9. Germline CDR1 is LNHDA and CDR2 is SQIVND (reference sequence). There are 17 residues in the CDR3. The CDR3, as DNA: TGTGCCAGTACCCTTTGGACAGGGGGCCAAAGCAATCAGCCCCAGCATTTT. Amino acids: CASTLWTGGQSNQPQHF.

By frequency in the sample, this clone is medium-sized. The chain employs TRBV7-9 and TRBJ1-1, with 8 bases that match TRBD1. The CDR3 runs 15 residues. The V and J ends lost 4 bases and 4 bases, in that order; junction bases with no gene match: 8. Germline V gene lookup returns CDR1 SEHNR and CDR2 FQNEAQ (reference sequence). The CDR3 nucleotides read TGTGCCAGCAGCTCGACGACAGGGGAGGGCACTGAAGCTTTCTTT. Its translation is CASSSTTGEGTEAFF.

This chain joins TRBV5-1 and TRBJ1-5, with D possibly TRBD1 on 5 matching bases. Germline V gives CDR1 SGHRS, CDR2 YFSETQ. V was cut by 0 bases and J by 5 bases, with 12 bases left in between. The CDR3 length is 15 residues. The CDR3 sequence: CASSLGQGGYQPQHF. The DNA of the CDR3 is TGCGCCAGCAGCTTGGGGCAGGGTGGCTATCAGCCCCAGCATTTT. Based on the CDR3 plus reference TRBV5-1 and TRBJ1-5, the full variable domain is KAGVTQTPRYLIKTRGQQVTLSCSPISGHRSVSWYQQTPGQGLQFLFEYFSETQRNKGNFPGRFSGRQFSNSRSEMNVSTLELGDSALYLCASSLGQGGYQPQHFGDGTRLSIL.

The chain employs TRBV4-3 and TRBJ1-1, with 7 bases matching TRBD1. With 1 base clipped from V and 1 base from J, the junction kept 12 bases outside the gene matches. CDR3 length: 18 residues. CDR1 and CDR2 (germline): LGHNA, YSLEER. The CDR3 DNA sequence: TGCGCCAGCAGCCAAGGGCATCGGGACAGCCTGCCGAACACTGAAGCTTTCTTT. It encodes CASSQGHRDSLPNTEAFF.

The rearrangement links TRBV4-3 to TRBJ2-7, with a weak D call TRBD1 (6 bases). V lost 9 bases, J lost 7 bases, and 19 bases lay in between. The germline V gene has CDR1 LGHNA and CDR2 YSLEER. This CDR3 is 13 amino acids long. The CDR3 nucleotides are TGCGCCAGACCCCGACAGGAGGTTGGGGAGCAGTACTTC. Its translation: CARPRQEVGEQYF.

The V call is TRBV29-1, the J call TRBJ2-7; perhaps TRBD1 as D (6 bases). V shed 4 bases and J shed 3 bases, with 13 bases lying between them. The germline gives CDR1 SQVTM, CDR2 ANQGSEA. The CDR3 sequence is 13 residues long. CDR3: CSVALGRGYEQYF. The CDR3 bases are TGCAGCGTTGCTTTGGGCAGGGGCTACGAGCAGTACTTC.

The rearrangement uses TRBV11-2 and TRBJ2-7, with D perhaps TRBD2 (5 bases). Germline CDR1 is SGHAT and CDR2 is FQNNGV. V lost 1 base and J lost 2, with 9 bases in between. The CDR3 has 14 amino acids. The CDR3 DNA reads as TGTGCCAGCAGCTTAGTTTCGGGGACCTACGAGCAGTACTTC. This gives the protein CASSLVSGTYEQYF. Full variable domain (missing parts from reference TRBV11-2 and TRBJ2-7): EAGVAQSPRYKIIEKRQSVAFWCNPISGHATLYWYQQILGQGPKLLIQFQNNGVVDDSQLPKDRFSAERLKGVDSTLKIQPAKLEDSAVYLCASSLVSGTYEQYFGPGTRLTVT.

This chain links TRBV6-5 with TRBJ2-7, with D unclear. Germline values: CDR1 MNHEY, CDR2 SVGAGI. Trimming stripped 3 bases from V and 4 bases from J, with 7 bases between. This CDR3 region has 12 residues. The CDR3 DNA follows: TGTGCCAGCAGTTATAACGCATACGAGCAGTACTTC. Its translation: CASSYNAYEQYF.

The chain employs TRBV5-1 and TRBJ1-2; maybe TRBD1 (6 bases). This CDR3 spans 15 amino acids. Germline CDR1 and CDR2: SGHRS and YFSETQ. The V end lost 4 bases, the J end lost 0 bases, and 13 bases lay between the germline ends. The CDR3 region is CASSIEGGANYGYTF. The CDR3 DNA follows: TGCGCCAGCAGCATTGAGGGGGGAGCTAACTATGGCTACACCTTC.

J is TRBJ1-1 and V is TRBV10-2; no clear D. The CDR3 is 12 residues long. V lost 6 bases to trimming and J lost 2 bases, with 7 bases between them. Germline V lookup: CDR1 WSHSY, CDR2 SAAADI. The CDR3 nucleotides are TGCGCCAGCAGGGCCGGTAACACTGAAGCTTTCTTT. Translation gives CASRAGNTEAFF.

V and J are TRBV6-1 and TRBJ1-2, with D uncertain. This CDR3 has 13 amino acids. Trimming left V 0 bases short and J 6 bases short, with 8 bases between. The germline CDR1 and CDR2 sequences are MNHNS and SASEGT. The CDR3 sequence is CASSEAGSHGYTF. The CDR3 DNA follows: TGTGCCAGCAGTGAAGCAGGGAGCCATGGCTACACCTTC.

The rearrangement links TRBV30 to TRBJ2-6; D gene uncertain. Germline lookup yields CDR1 GTSNPN and CDR2 SVGIG (reference sequence). The CDR3 totals 15 residues. Trimming stripped 4 bases from V and 5 bases from J, with 15 bases between. Here the CDR3 reads CAWIPTVQRANVLTF. The CDR3 bases are TGTGCCTGGATCCCGACGGTCCAAAGGGCCAACGTCCTGACTTTC.

The chain couples TRBV6-6 to TRBJ2-6, with D possibly being TRBD1 or TRBD2 (6 bases each). The CDR3 is made up of 14 amino acids. V lost 0 bases to trimming and J lost 8 bases, with 8 bases between them. Per the germline V gene, CDR1 is MNHNY and CDR2 is SVGAGI (reference sequence). CDR3 nucleotides: TGTGCCAGCAGTTACTCGGGGGGCCCCAACGTCCTGACTTTC. Its protein product is CASSYSGGPNVLTF.

This clone was counted a few times. The chain combines TRBV28 with TRBJ2-1; a possible D gene is TRBD1 (6 bases). The germline V gene has CDR1 MDHEN and CDR2 SYDVKM. The CDR3 consists of 13 residues. The V and J ends lost 7 bases and 5 bases respectively, with 12 bases between them. This CDR3 reads CASTRGGDNEQFF. For the CDR3, the DNA is TGTGCCAGCACCCGTGGGGGCGACAATGAGCAGTTCTTC.

The chain joins TRBV7-2 to TRBJ2-5, with 8 bases aligning to TRBD2. CDR1 and CDR2 from the germline V gene are SGHTA and FQGNSA. The CDR3 is made up of 15 amino acids. V lost 3 bases and J lost 7; bases outside the gene matches: 10. CDR3 amino acids: CASSFVAGSGGTQYF. In DNA form, the CDR3 reads TGTGCCAGCAGCTTCGTAGCGGGGTCGGGGGGGACCCAGTACTTC.

This clone has a single count. This sequence joins TRBV5-4 and TRBJ1-2, with 7 bases identical to TRBD1. The length of the CDR3 is 13 residues. Germline V lookup: CDR1 SGHNT, CDR2 YYREEE (reference sequence). Germline trimming cut 5 bases from V and 5 bases from J; bases unmatched to any gene: 6. CDR3 loop: CASRWTGTYGYTF. CDR3 sequence (DNA): TGTGCCAGCAGGTGGACAGGAACTTATGGCTACACCTTC.

The chain has TRBV29-1 and TRBJ1-1; D is possibly TRBD1 (5 bases). V shed 6 bases and J shed 4 bases, with 18 bases lying between them. This CDR3 contains 14 residues. Germline loops: CDR1 SQVTM, CDR2 ANQGSEA. For the CDR3, the DNA is TGCAGCGTGGGTGTCGGGGCCGGGAGCACTGAAGCTTTCTTT. Encoded protein: CSVGVGAGSTEAFF.

The V call is TRBV7-6, the J call TRBJ2-1; 8 nucleotides match TRBD2. The CDR3 contains 14 residues. The V gene end was trimmed by 5 bases and the J gene end by 8 bases; junction bases not matched to a gene: 8. The germline gives CDR1 SGHVS, CDR2 FNYEAQ. This CDR3 is CASSRGGLGDEQFF. CDR3 DNA sequence: TGTGCCAGCAGCCGGGGGGGCTTGGGCGATGAGCAGTTCTTC.

The V gene is TRBV5-1, the J gene TRBJ2-3; 7 nucleotides align to TRBD1. V lost 6 bases to trimming and J lost 3 bases; unmatched junction nucleotides: 1. The germline V gene has CDR1 SGHRS and CDR2 YFSETQ. This CDR3 spans 12 amino acids. The CDR3 is CASKQGTDTQYF. Here the CDR3 DNA reads TGCGCCAGCAAACAGGGGACAGATACGCAGTATTTT.

This clone came up a few times. This rearrangement joins TRBV10-3 to TRBJ2-3; TRBD2 matches 11 bases. Trimming cost V 10 bases and J 5 bases; bases outside gene matches: 8. Germline V lookup: CDR1 ENHRY, CDR2 SYGVKD. The CDR3 contains 14 residues. CDR3 bases: TGTGCCACCAATAGCGGGGGGGCCATAGATACGCAGTATTTT. It encodes CATNSGGAIDTQYF.

The gene calls are TRBV19 and TRBJ1-2, with TRBD1 identical over 9 bases. Germline V gene sequence: CDR1 LNHDA, CDR2 SQIVND (reference sequence). V was clipped by 5 bases and J by 4 bases; unmatched bases: 11. The CDR3 totals 16 residues. CDR3 residues: CASSSPGTGLVYGYTF. CDR3 coding DNA: TGTGCCAGTAGTTCACCCGGGACAGGGTTGGTCTATGGCTACACCTTC.